These 28 T cell receptor beta chains were all obtained from the same sample, sequenced in a study of glioma-infiltrating T cells listed by TCRdb under 2016. Sequencing was performed on an Illumina MiSeq. TCR alpha and beta CDR3 regions were amplified with the iRepertoire nested amplicon-rescue multiplex PCR (arm-PCR) platform from RNA. In TCRdb, the public reads were trimmed at Q25 with fastp and aligned with MiXCR, with productive beta chains retained. Entries are consolidated by CDR3 protein sequence, retaining the most common genes and DNA. Recorded for this sample are more than 300,000 distinct CDR3 sequences; about 40% of them occurred a single time. The ten largest account for 12% of the sample. Material: glioma tissue, nonneoplastic brain tissue, or PBMCs (not recorded which). All receptors derive from a human donor with low-grade glioma or glioblastoma, undergoing nonglioma brain surgery, or in good health (not recorded which).

The V gene is TRBV19, the J gene TRBJ1-5, with unresolved D. V shed 5 bases and J shed 7 bases, with 12 bases lying between them. The CDR3 runs to 13 residues. Germline lookup yields CDR1 LNHDA and CDR2 SQIVND (reference sequence). The CDR3 spells CASSFDRGQPQHF. DNA for the CDR3: TGTGCCAGTAGTTTTGACCGGGGACAGCCCCAGCATTTT.

The table lists this clonotype with a count of one. The J gene is TRBJ2-7, the V gene TRBV6-9, with TRBD2 matching 11 bases. Germline CDR1 reads MNHGY; CDR2 reads SVAAGI. V lost 3 bases and J lost 6; bases outside the gene matches: 7. This CDR3 has 15 residues. The CDR3 sequence: CASSYALAGEREQYF. DNA for the CDR3: TGTGCCAGCAGTTACGCACTAGCGGGAGAGCGCGAGCAGTACTTC.

The chain combines TRBV5-4 with TRBJ1-2; D ambiguous. V lost 0 bases and J 0 bases, leaving 6 bases between the germline ends. Germline lookup yields CDR1 SGHNT and CDR2 YYREEE (reference sequence). The CDR3 is 14 residues long. CDR3 nucleotide sequence: TGTGCCAGCAGCTTGGACACTACTAACTATGGCTACACCTTC. This codes for CASSLDTTNYGYTF.

This clonotype was recorded a few times. CDR3 residues: CSAPDPPRGNTEAFF. The CDR3 region has the DNA TGCAGTGCTCCTGACCCTCCTAGAGGGAACACTGAAGCTTTCTTT. V usage is TRBV20-1 and J usage is TRBJ1-1; no definite D call. Per the germline V gene, CDR1 is DFQATT and CDR2 is SNEGSKA (reference sequence). The CDR3 length is 15 residues. The V and J ends lost 5 bases and 1 base respectively, with 17 bases between them.

This clonotype was counted between two and nine times. The V and J genes are TRBV24-1 and TRBJ2-1; TRBD1 or TRBD2 may be the D gene (5 bases each). Germline V gene lookup returns CDR1 KGHDR and CDR2 SFDVKD. The CDR3 extends over 12 amino acids. V gave up 3 bases and J gave up 9 bases, with 8 bases separating them. CDR3 coding DNA: TGTGCCACCAGTGATCAGGGACCTGAGCAGTTCTTC. It yields the protein CATSDQGPEQFF.

This clonotype was counted between two and nine times. The rearrangement uses TRBV20-1 and TRBJ2-3; 7 bases line up with TRBD2. CDR1 and CDR2 from the germline V gene are DFQATT and SNEGSKA (reference sequence). J gave up 1 base and V 5 bases, and 15 bases lay outside the gene matches. This CDR3 comprises 17 residues. The DNA for the CDR3 is TGCAGTGCTGCTCCCAATTTGGCGGGGGTAGGCACAGATACGCAGTATTTT. This codes for CSAAPNLAGVGTDTQYF.

This clonotype was picked up a small number of times. The chain couples TRBV7-2 to TRBJ2-1, with 11 bases lining up with TRBD2. CDR1 is SGHTA, CDR2 FQGNSA, per germline. With V trimmed by 1 base and J by 6 bases, 14 bases remained unmatched. This CDR3 is built from 19 residues. The CDR3 DNA is TGTGCCAGCAGCTTAGTGTCTTGGCTAGCGGGAGGATCAGGCAATGAGCAGTTCTTC. Protein sequence: CASSLVSWLAGGSGNEQFF. Using reference TRBV7-2 and TRBJ2-1 for the parts outside the CDR3, the full variable domain is GAGVSQSPSNKVTEKGKDVELRCDPISGHTALYWYRQSLGQGLEFLIYFQGNSAPDKSGLPSDRFSAERTGGSVSTLTIQRTQQEDSAVYLCASSLVSWLAGGSGNEQFFGPGTRLTVL.

A single count supports this clonotype. V gene TRBV7-2 combines with J gene TRBJ2-1; D gene uncertain. This CDR3 is built from 16 residues. The ends were cut back, 1 base at V and 6 bases at J, with 16 bases in the middle. Germline V gene sequence: CDR1 SGHTA, CDR2 FQGNSA. CDR3 amino acids: CASSLGPVFKINEQFF. As DNA, the CDR3 is TGTGCCAGCAGCTTAGGTCCAGTATTTAAGATCAATGAGCAGTTCTTC.

This clonotype came up many times. J is TRBJ2-7 and V is TRBV20-1; 10 positions match TRBD2. Trimming took 2 bases from V and 4 from J; bases not matched to a gene: 14. The CDR3 sequence is 17 residues long. Germline values: CDR1 DFQATT, CDR2 SNEGSKA (reference sequence). The CDR3, as DNA: TGCAGTGCTAGACCCTGGACTAGCGGAGCAACGGGGTACGAGCAGTACTTC. It is translated as CSARPWTSGATGYEQYF.

Of note for this clonotype: This may come from a read error, since a much larger clone is one base off. The J gene is TRBJ1-1, the V gene TRBV20-1; 8 bases line up with TRBD1. The CDR3 is 13 residues long. V trimming: 5 bases; J trimming: 2 bases; junction bases outside the gene matches: 4. CDR1 and CDR2 (germline): DFQATT, SNEGSKA (reference sequence). The DNA for the CDR3 is TGCAGTGCTGGGGACAGGAGAAACACTGAAGCTTTCTTT. Its translation: CSAGDRRNTEAFF.

The rearrangement links TRBV7-9 to TRBJ2-5, with D hard to call. The V gene's germline CDR1 is SEHNR and CDR2 FQNEAQ (reference sequence). The V end was cut by 7 bases, the J end by 7 bases, with 19 bases between. CDR3 length: 14 residues. This CDR3 is CASTLLAGEGTQYF. The DNA for the CDR3 is TGTGCCAGCACCCTATTAGCTGGGGAAGGGACCCAGTACTTC.

On this clonotype: Possible read error: a much larger clone is one base away. This chain connects TRBV27 to TRBJ2-3; D possibly corresponds to TRBD2 (6 bases). CDR1 and CDR2 from the germline V gene are MNHEY and SMNVEV (reference sequence). This CDR3 has 15 amino acids. The CDR3 nucleotides are TGTGCCAGCAGTTTAATGGGACTGGGAAACAATGAGCAGTTATTC. This sequence encodes CASSLMGLGNNEQLF.

The sample holds many counts of this clonotype. V is TRBV7-2 and J is TRBJ2-3, with a possible D match to TRBD2 (5 bases). The V end was cut by 6 bases, the J end by 0 bases, with 16 bases between. The germline CDR1 and CDR2 sequences are SGHTA and FQGNSA. This CDR3 comprises 16 residues. The CDR3 reads CASSSRGLPSTDTQYF. CDR3 nucleotides: TGTGCCAGCAGTTCTCGCGGGCTACCCAGCACAGATACGCAGTATTTT.

With regard to this clonotype: A much larger clone lies one base from this, so it may be a read error. The CDR3 ends on some other residue instead of the conserved phenylalanine or tryptophan, so this is likely a read error. V and J are TRBV6-1 and TRBJ2-3; D tentatively reads TRBD1 or TRBD2 (5 bases each). V dropped 5 bases and J dropped 2 bases, with 14 bases sitting between them. Germline V gene sequence: CDR1 MNHNS, CDR2 SASEGT. The CDR3 runs to 15 residues. CDR3 sequence: CASSFSSGATDTQYV. Written as DNA, the CDR3 is TGTGCCAGCAGTTTTTCATCCGGGGCCACAGATACGCAGTATGTT.

This clonotype was observed a single time. The chain joins TRBV30 to TRBJ1-2; D call uncertain. CDR1 is GTSNPN, CDR2 SVGIG, per germline (reference sequence). The CDR3 has 16 amino acids. Trimming removed 0 bases at V and 4 bases at J, with 18 bases between. The CDR3 reads CAWSVRHNTPTYGYTF. The CDR3 region has the DNA TGTGCCTGGAGTGTAAGACACAATACCCCTACCTATGGCTACACCTTC.

The rearrangement uses TRBV20-1 and TRBJ2-5; no reliable D call. The CDR3 length is 14 residues. Germline V gene data show CDR1 as DFQATT and CDR2 as SNEGSKA (reference sequence). Trimming removed 1 base from V and 5 bases from J, with 14 bases in between. The CDR3 coding sequence is TGCAGTGCTAGAGTTCCCGGAGTCCTGGAGACCCAGTACTTC. Amino acids: CSARVPGVLETQYF.

A few counts support this clonotype. V and J are TRBV7-2 and TRBJ2-3; the D is unclear. Germline V gene lookup returns CDR1 SGHTA and CDR2 FQGNSA. The CDR3 is 15 amino acids. V gave up 3 bases and J gave up 0 bases, with 10 bases separating them. The CDR3 region is CASSFTVRSTDTQYF. DNA of the CDR3: TGTGCCAGCAGCTTTACAGTCCGTAGCACAGATACGCAGTATTTT. Based on the CDR3 plus reference TRBV7-2 and TRBJ2-3, the full variable domain is GAGVSQSPSNKVTEKGKDVELRCDPISGHTALYWYRQSLGQGLEFLIYFQGNSAPDKSGLPSDRFSAERTGGSVSTLTIQRTQQEDSAVYLCASSFTVRSTDTQYFGPGTRLTVL.

This clonotype was observed a single time. Likely a read error: the CDR3 ends without its conserved phenylalanine or tryptophan. The J gene is TRBJ1-1, the V gene TRBV7-2; the D gene is possibly TRBD1 (6 bases). This CDR3 has 13 amino acids. CDR1 SGHTA and CDR2 FQGNSA come from the germline V gene. Trimming took off 3 bases at V and 5 bases at J, with 10 bases between the two ends. The CDR3 nucleotides read TGTGCCAGCAGCTTGAAGGGGGGAACTGAAGCTTTCCTT. Translated, it gives CASSLKGGTEAFL.

In regard to this clonotype: One base away lies a much larger clone, so this may be a sequencing read error. The chain has TRBV20-1 and TRBJ1-3, with a tentative D call TRBD1 (6 bases). Germline V gene sequence: CDR1 DFQATT, CDR2 SNEGSKA (reference sequence). The CDR3 has 14 residues. CDR3 in amino acids: CSAVDRSSGNAIYF. The CDR3 DNA reads as TGCAGTGCTGTCGACAGGAGCTCTGGAAACGCCATATATTTT.

This clonotype was counted at least ten times. This sequence joins TRBV27 and TRBJ2-7; tentatively, D is TRBD2 (6 bases). Deletions cut 2 bases from V and 4 bases from J, with 9 bases between. This CDR3 is built from 13 residues. CDR1 and CDR2 from the germline V gene are MNHEY and SMNVEV (reference sequence). The CDR3 DNA reads as TGTGCCAGCAGTTTAAATCGGGAGTACGAGCAGTACTTC. Protein product: CASSLNREYEQYF.

This clonotype has just a few counts. This chain uses TRBV5-1 with TRBJ2-1; TRBD1 is a possible D gene (6 bases). Trimming took 2 bases from V and 5 from J, leaving 11 bases between them. This CDR3 spans 14 amino acids. Per the germline V gene, CDR1 is SGHRS and CDR2 is YFSETQ. Written as DNA, the CDR3 is TGCGCCAGCAGCTTTATGGGGGCCAACAATGAGCAGTTCTTC. Protein sequence: CASSFMGANNEQFF.

V gene TRBV6-2 or TRBV6-3 combines with J gene TRBJ2-2, with no clear D. There are 14 residues in the CDR3. Deletions cut 5 bases from V and 4 bases from J, with 11 bases between. Germline V gene data show CDR1 as MNHEY and CDR2 as SVGEGT. CDR3 DNA: TGTGCCAGCAGTAGGTCAGGTACCACCGGGGAGCTGTTTTTT. As protein: CASSRSGTTGELFF.

This rearrangement joins TRBV5-4 to TRBJ2-7; D is undetermined. The CDR3 is 13 residues long. The germline V gene has CDR1 SGHNT and CDR2 YYREEE (reference sequence). V was trimmed by 0 bases and J by 5 bases, leaving 9 bases between them. The CDR3 loop reads CASSLVGYHEQYF. In nucleotides, the CDR3 is TGTGCCAGCAGCTTGGTTGGGTACCACGAGCAGTACTTC.

On this clonotype itself: Possible read error: a much larger clone is one base away. As the CDR3 is not closed by the conserved phenylalanine or tryptophan, this likely results from a read error. V and J are TRBV4-1 and TRBJ2-5; D not resolved. The germline V gene has CDR1 MGHRA and CDR2 YSYEKL. V dropped 0 bases and J dropped 6 bases, with 11 bases sitting between them. The CDR3 has 14 residues. DNA for the CDR3: TGCGCCAGCAGCCAAGAGGCAGTTAGCCAGACCCAGTACCTC. Its translation is CASSQEAVSQTQYL.

About this clonotype itself: Sequence at one end of the junction differs from germline and may be a read error. V gene TRBV20-1 combines with J gene TRBJ1-5; no reliable D call. CDR1 and CDR2 from the germline V gene are DFQATT and SNEGSKA (reference sequence). The CDR3 consists of 16 residues. The CDR3 nucleotides are TGCAGTGCTAGAGGGTTCCGGGCCCAGAGCAATCACCCCCAGCATTTT. Translation gives CSARGFRAQSNHPQHF.

This clonotype was detected only a few times. V is TRBV7-8 and J is TRBJ1-1; no firm D call. V gave up 5 bases and J gave up 1 base, with 8 bases separating them. Germline CDR1 SGHVS, CDR2 FQNEAQ. The CDR3 consists of 13 residues. The CDR3: CASSVWQNTEAFF. CDR3 sequence (DNA): TGTGCCAGCAGCGTTTGGCAGAACACTGAAGCTTTCTTT.

This clonotype came up a few times. CDR3 residues: CASSPRTGQTEAFF. CDR3 in DNA: TGTGCCAGCAGCCCCCGGACAGGGCAGACTGAAGCTTTCTTT. V gene TRBV3-1 combines with J gene TRBJ1-1; 8 bases align to TRBD1. Germline CDR1 reads LGHDT; CDR2 reads YNNKEL (reference sequence). There are 14 residues in the CDR3. The V segment lost 4 bases and the J segment 5 bases; nucleotides outside the gene matches: 6.

This clonotype has a single count. This may arise from a read error, as a much more abundant clone is one base away. This chain connects TRBV6-5 to TRBJ2-1; 8 bases map to TRBD2. The germline V gene encodes CDR1 MNHEY and CDR2 SVGAGI. This CDR3 comprises 16 residues. This CDR3 reads CASGYSSSGSGNEQFF. The CDR3 coding sequence is TGTGCCAGCGGTTACTCGTCGAGCGGGAGTGGAAATGAGCAGTTCTTC.